This record looks at one T cell receptor (beta chain) sequence and its context. This record comes from a study of T cell responses to AZD1222 COVID-19 vaccine. This table comes from immunoSEQ multiplex PCR, and its TCRdb copy is limited to in-frame clones, with some not included. The sample has 80,000 to 95,000 clones, 90% seen once. The CDR3 extends over 14 amino acids. Deletions cut 2 bases from V and 10 bases from J, with 12 bases between. Germline loops: CDR1 KGHSH, CDR2 LQKENI. The sample here was peripheral blood, taken 28 days after the second AZD1222 dose. This TCR was sampled from an adult who received the AZD1222 COVID-19 vaccine. The chain uses TRBV18 and TRBJ1-6; a weak D match, TRBD1 (5 bases). CDR3 sequence reads: CASSPVAGQSPLHF. CDR3 bases: TGTGCCAGCTCACCAGTGGCAGGGCAGTCACCCCTCCACTTT.